These 29 T cell receptor beta chains were all obtained from the same sample, sequenced in a study of T cell changes during pregnancy in multiple sclerosis. TCRdb keeps only in-frame clones here, not all; method: immunoSEQ multiplex PCR. The sample contains roughly 49,000 clones, about 91% of which appear only once. The sequencing here drew on peripheral blood, taken after pregnancy. The receptors derive from a female donor with multiple sclerosis, enrolled in a pregnancy study.

The chain links TRBV2 to TRBJ2-7; tentatively, D is TRBD2 (6 bases). The CDR3 consists of 14 residues. The ends were cut back, 4 bases at V and 0 bases at J, with 10 bases in the middle. The germline V gene encodes CDR1 SNHLY and CDR2 FYNNEI. In DNA form, the CDR3 reads TGTGCCAGCAGTGGAGGCGGGAACTCCTACGAGCAGTACTTC. Translating it yields CASSGGGNSYEQYF. Looking up the rest from reference TRBV2 and TRBJ2-7 gives the full variable domain: EPEVTQTPSHQVTQMGQEVILRCVPISNHLYFYWYRQILGQKVEFLVSFYNNEISEKSEIFDDQFSVERPDGSNFTLKIRSTKLEDSAMYFCASSGGGNSYEQYFGPGTRLTVT.

The chain has TRBV19 and TRBJ1-3, with 8 bases lining up with TRBD1. The CDR3 extends over 17 amino acids. Looked up from germline, CDR1 is LNHDA and CDR2 is SQIVND (reference sequence). Unmatched junction bases numbered 9, after V lost 5 bases and J lost 0 bases. The CDR3 bases are TGTGCCAGTAGTCCGAGGACAGGGCTGAGCTCTGGAAACACCATATATTTT. This translates into CASSPRTGLSSGNTIYF.

This clone was detected once. V and J are TRBV5-1 and TRBJ1-4; 9 bases fit TRBD1. Germline V gives CDR1 SGHRS, CDR2 YFSETQ. The CDR3 is made up of 15 amino acids. V lost 4 bases and J lost 8; bases outside the gene matches: 9. CDR3 sequence reads: CASSPPGTGHEKLFF. The CDR3 DNA sequence: TGCGCCAGCAGCCCCCCCGGGACAGGGCACGAAAAACTGTTTTTT.

The genes are TRBV7-2 and TRBJ1-2; 8 bases are a match to TRBD1. V trimming: 4 bases; J trimming: 0 bases; junction bases outside the gene matches: 10. The CDR3 loop spans 17 amino acids. Germline lookup yields CDR1 SGHTA and CDR2 FQGNSA. CDR3 bases: TGTGCCAGCAGCTCCCCCCGGACAGGGCGATCTAACTATGGCTACACCTTC. Residues: CASSSPRTGRSNYGYTF.

The V and J genes are TRBV9 and TRBJ2-7, with D possibly TRBD2 on 7 matching bases. Trimming removed 4 bases at V and 0 bases at J, with 14 bases between. This CDR3 comprises 15 residues. CDR1 is SGDLS, CDR2 YYNGEE, per germline. Here the CDR3 DNA reads TGTGCCAGCAGCCGAGGGGGGGGGAGCTCCTACGAGCAGTACTTC. Protein sequence: CASSRGGGSSYEQYF.

V gene TRBV5-1 combines with J gene TRBJ2-2, with no clear D. CDR1 SGHRS and CDR2 YFSETQ come from the germline V gene. The CDR3 runs 12 residues. V shed 3 bases and J shed 6 bases, with 6 bases lying between them. The chain's CDR3 is CASSYRAGELFF. The DNA of the CDR3 is TGCGCCAGCAGCTACCGGGCCGGGGAGCTGTTTTTT. Based on the CDR3 plus reference TRBV5-1 and TRBJ2-2, the full variable domain is KAGVTQTPRYLIKTRGQQVTLSCSPISGHRSVSWYQQTPGQGLQFLFEYFSETQRNKGNFPGRFSGRQFSNSRSEMNVSTLELGDSALYLCASSYRAGELFFGEGSRLTVL.

The rearrangement joins TRBV19 to TRBJ1-1, with D possibly matching TRBD1 (6 bases). CDR1 and CDR2 from the germline V gene are LNHDA and SQIVND (reference sequence). The V end was cut by 5 bases, the J end by 5 bases, with 18 bases between. The CDR3 loop spans 15 amino acids. CDR3 amino acids: CASSPSPRGGTEAFF. Written as DNA, the CDR3 is TGTGCCAGTAGTCCTAGCCCCAGGGGAGGGACTGAAGCTTTCTTT.

V gene TRBV19 combines with J gene TRBJ2-7; 7 bases fit TRBD1. The CDR3 consists of 14 residues. Germline V gene lookup returns CDR1 LNHDA and CDR2 SQIVND (reference sequence). Trimming at V came to 8 bases and at J to 1 base, leaving 8 bases not matched to a gene. Here the CDR3 reads CASGGDRVSYEQYF. CDR3 coding DNA: TGTGCCAGTGGCGGAGACAGGGTATCCTACGAGCAGTACTTC. Full variable domain (outside the CDR3, taken from reference TRBV19 and TRBJ2-7): DGGITQSPKYLFRKEGQNVTLSCEQNLNHDAMYWYRQDPGQGLRLIYYSQIVNDFQKGDIAEGYSVSREKKESFPLTVTSAQKNPTAFYLCASGGDRVSYEQYFGPGTRLTVT.

This clone appeared a single time. The chain carries TRBV6-1 and TRBJ1-6, with D perhaps matching TRBD1 (6 bases). Trimming removed 5 bases at V and 7 bases at J, with 15 bases between. Germline V gene data show CDR1 as MNHNS and CDR2 as SASEGT. The CDR3 runs to 15 residues. The DNA of the CDR3 is TGTGCCAGCAGTACTAACAGGGTATCGAATTCACCCCTCCACTTT. It yields the protein CASSTNRVSNSPLHF.

This clone was seen once. This rearrangement joins TRBV13 to TRBJ2-2; 8 positions agree with TRBD2. After removal of 5 bases from V and 0 bases from J, the junction contained 11 bases not matched to a gene. Germline V lookup: CDR1 PRHDT, CDR2 FYEKMQ (reference sequence). CDR3 length: 18 residues. The CDR3 reads CASSPGGAGGSNTGELFF. DNA of the CDR3: TGTGCCAGCAGCCCCGGGGGGGCGGGGGGCTCGAACACCGGGGAGCTGTTTTTT. Full variable domain (missing parts from reference TRBV13 and TRBJ2-2): AAGVIQSPRHLIKEKRETATLKCYPIPRHDTVYWYQQGPGQDPQFLISFYEKMQSDKGSIPDRFSAQQFSDYHSELNMSSLELGDSALYFCASSPGGAGGSNTGELFFGEGSRLTVL.

This chain links TRBV19 with TRBJ2-7; 8 nucleotides line up with TRBD1. The CDR3 totals 15 residues. V trimming: 6 bases; J trimming: 0 bases; junction bases outside the gene matches: 7. Germline V gene data show CDR1 as LNHDA and CDR2 as SQIVND (reference sequence). CDR3 in DNA: TGTGCCAGTAGCCCGGGACAGGACCTCTCCTACGAGCAGTACTTC. This codes for CASSPGQDLSYEQYF. Full variable domain (missing parts from reference TRBV19 and TRBJ2-7): DGGITQSPKYLFRKEGQNVTLSCEQNLNHDAMYWYRQDPGQGLRLIYYSQIVNDFQKGDIAEGYSVSREKKESFPLTVTSAQKNPTAFYLCASSPGQDLSYEQYFGPGTRLTVT.

The chain links TRBV6-4 to TRBJ1-1; 9 bases map to TRBD1. The CDR3 contains 14 residues. Germline trimming cut 3 bases from V and 5 bases from J; bases unmatched to any gene: 4. The V gene's germline CDR1 is MRHNA and CDR2 SNTAGT. The CDR3 sequence is CASSEATGGTEAFF. CDR3 bases: TGTGCCAGCAGTGAGGCGACAGGGGGTACTGAAGCTTTCTTT.

The chain has TRBV27 and TRBJ2-6, with a possible D match to TRBD1 (6 bases). The germline V gene encodes CDR1 MNHEY and CDR2 SMNVEV (reference sequence). The CDR3 is 18 residues long. V was cut by 0 bases and J by 1 base, with 13 bases left in between. The CDR3 DNA sequence: TGTGCCAGCAGTTTATCGATTAACAGGGCTTCTGGGGCCAACGTCCTGACTTTC. It yields the protein CASSLSINRASGANVLTF.

This rearrangement joins TRBV5-4 to TRBJ1-2; possibly TRBD1 for D (6 bases). Trimming took 4 bases from V and 8 from J, leaving 18 bases between them. Germline CDR1 SGHNT, CDR2 YYREEE (reference sequence). The CDR3 runs 14 residues. The DNA of the CDR3 is TGTGCCAGCAGCGAGCAGCAGGGGCGGGAGGGCTACACCTTC. Its protein product is CASSEQQGREGYTF.

This clone has only one observation. The V and J genes are TRBV7-9 and TRBJ2-6, with D possibly TRBD1 on 6 matching bases. Trimming left V 3 bases short and J 0 bases short, with 12 bases between. CDR1 is SEHNR and CDR2 is FQNEAQ in the germline V gene (reference sequence). This CDR3 has 17 residues. In nucleotides, the CDR3 is TGTGCCAGCAGCTTTGGACAGCTATTCTCTGGGGCCAACGTCCTGACTTTC. Encoded protein: CASSFGQLFSGANVLTF.

The chain combines TRBV11-2 with TRBJ1-1; D is uncertain. With 7 bases removed from V and 5 bases from J, the gap between germline ends came to 14 bases. Germline-derived CDR1 and CDR2 are SGHAT and FQNNGV. The CDR3 covers 13 residues. CDR3 in DNA: TGTGCCAGCACCCCGGAGCGTTGGACTGAAGCTTTCTTT. Encoded protein: CASTPERWTEAFF. Supplemented by reference TRBV11-2 and TRBJ1-1, the full variable domain reads EAGVAQSPRYKIIEKRQSVAFWCNPISGHATLYWYQQILGQGPKLLIQFQNNGVVDDSQLPKDRFSAERLKGVDSTLKIQPAKLEDSAVYLCASTPERWTEAFFGQGTRLTVV.

The chain recombines TRBV27 with TRBJ1-5, with D unclear. The CDR3 runs to 15 residues. V dropped 5 bases and J dropped 2 bases, with 13 bases sitting between them. Germline V gene data show CDR1 as MNHEY and CDR2 as SMNVEV (reference sequence). The CDR3 DNA reads TGTGCCAGCAGTCAAACGCGATATGGCAATCAGCCCCAGCATTTT. It yields the protein CASSQTRYGNQPQHF.

The V call is TRBV6-5, the J call TRBJ2-5, with D maybe TRBD2 (5 bases). V lost 1 base and J 5 bases, leaving 11 bases between the germline ends. CDR1 is MNHEY, CDR2 SVGAGI, per germline. This CDR3 spans 14 amino acids. The CDR3 DNA sequence: TGTGCCAGCAGTTACTATCGGGGTTCGGAGACCCAGTACTTC. This codes for CASSYYRGSETQYF.

This chain joins TRBV9 and TRBJ2-5; 7 bases map to TRBD1. The CDR3 loop spans 15 amino acids. With V trimmed by 4 bases and J by 5 bases, 11 bases remained unmatched. Per germline, CDR1 SGDLS and CDR2 YYNGEE. DNA for the CDR3: TGTGCCAGCAGCAACCTTCCGGGACAGCCGGAGACCCAGTACTTC. The encoded protein is CASSNLPGQPETQYF.

The genes are TRBV6-4 and TRBJ2-3, with D possibly being TRBD1 (8 bases). CDR3 length: 14 residues. The V gene's germline CDR1 is MRHNA and CDR2 SNTAGT. V gave up 5 bases and J gave up 4 bases, with 13 bases separating them. The CDR3 reads CASSSGTGADTQYF. The DNA for the CDR3 is TGTGCCAGCAGTAGCGGGACAGGCGCAGATACGCAGTATTTT.

This clone was found a few times. The chain uses TRBV2 and TRBJ1-5, with a weak D call TRBD1 (5 bases). This CDR3 spans 15 amino acids. Germline assignment: CDR1 SNHLY and CDR2 FYNNEI. The V end was cut by 1 base, the J end by 4 bases, with 11 bases between. This CDR3 is CASSEGVAGNQPQHF. The CDR3 DNA follows: TGTGCCAGCAGTGAAGGGGTGGCAGGGAATCAGCCCCAGCATTTT.

The rearrangement links TRBV5-1 to TRBJ1-4; D uncertain. V lost 5 bases and J lost 3, with 11 bases in between. This CDR3 has 14 residues. Germline V gene sequence: CDR1 SGHRS, CDR2 YFSETQ. CDR3 protein: CASSGGGANEKLFF. The CDR3 bases are TGCGCCAGCAGTGGTGGAGGCGCTAATGAAAAACTGTTTTTT.

V and J are TRBV13 and TRBJ2-5, with 9 bases fitting TRBD2. Germline lookup yields CDR1 PRHDT and CDR2 FYEKMQ (reference sequence). V was pared by 5 bases and J by 5 bases, with 6 bases of the junction left unmatched. The CDR3 is made up of 14 amino acids. The CDR3 DNA follows: TGTGCCAGCAGCCCGCGGGGGGGCCACGAGACCCAGTACTTC. Translation gives CASSPRGGHETQYF.

This clone occurred once. J is TRBJ2-1 and V is TRBV18; 14 positions agree with TRBD2. From germline, CDR1 is KGHSH and CDR2 LQKENI. V dropped 6 bases and J dropped 7; count of bases not matched to a gene: 5. CDR3 length: 15 residues. Written as DNA, the CDR3 is TGTGCCAGCTCGCCGACTAGCGGGGGGGCGAATGAGCAGTTCTTC. This encodes CASSPTSGGANEQFF.

CDR3 DNA: TGCGCCAGCAGCTTGGCCACAGGGAGCTCCTACGAGCAGTACTTC. As protein: CASSLATGSSYEQYF. The chain couples TRBV5-1 to TRBJ2-7; tentatively, D is TRBD1 (6 bases). The length of the CDR3 is 15 residues. V lost 0 bases and J 0 bases, leaving 10 bases between the germline ends. In germline, CDR1 is SGHRS, CDR2 YFSETQ.

The V gene is TRBV30, the J gene TRBJ2-5, with a possible D match to TRBD1 (6 bases). This CDR3 is 16 amino acids long. V lost 2 bases to trimming and J lost 5 bases, with 21 bases between them. Germline V gene sequence: CDR1 GTSNPN, CDR2 SVGIG (reference sequence). CDR3 nucleotide sequence: TGTGCCTGGAGTAAATTCCGGACAGAGGAGAGGGAGACCCAGTACTTC. This gives the protein CAWSKFRTEERETQYF.

This clone was counted between two and nine times. J is TRBJ2-3 and V is TRBV6-5; TRBD2 matches 7 bases. Germline V lookup: CDR1 MNHEY, CDR2 SVGAGI. J gave up 5 bases and V 3 bases, and 11 bases lay outside the gene matches. The CDR3 has 16 amino acids. CDR3 sequence (DNA): TGTGCCAGCAGTTATGGACTAGGCCCCCGGGAAGATACGCAGTATTTT. Its protein is CASSYGLGPREDTQYF.

The chain recombines TRBV18 with TRBJ2-7; D gene uncertain. Per germline, CDR1 KGHSH and CDR2 LQKENI. Trimming stripped 3 bases from V and 0 bases from J, with 12 bases between. The CDR3 length is 15 residues. The CDR3 is CASSPTRFSSYEQYF. The CDR3 DNA reads TGTGCCAGCTCACCTACGAGGTTTAGCTCCTACGAGCAGTACTTC.

The rearrangement uses TRBV7-2 and TRBJ2-7, with TRBD2 identical over 9 bases. Unmatched junction bases numbered 6, after V lost 6 bases and J lost 6 bases. This CDR3 comprises 13 residues. In germline, CDR1 is SGHTA, CDR2 FQGNSA. CDR3 sequence (DNA): TGTGCCAGCAGTCGCGGGGGGGCCGGCGAGCAGTACTTC. Its protein is CASSRGGAGEQYF.